Described below is a single TCR beta chain sequence and its context. Its target is unknown. The data were taken from a study of T cell responses to AZD1222 COVID-19 vaccine. TCRdb's copy holds only in-frame clones and misses some; the assay was immunoSEQ multiplex PCR. Of around 81,000 clones listed, around 93% are singletons. Notes on the study in general: Epitopes outside B.1.351 and B.1.1.7 mutated regions reportedly drew nearly half of spike TCRs. Donors were largely white British and mainly female; clonal diversity was possibly underestimated. After two AZD1222 doses, spike-specific TCR breadth and depth rose versus day 0.

The V gene lost 4 bases and the J gene lost 6 bases, with 18 bases spanning the gap. Germline-derived CDR1 and CDR2 are SGHTA and FQGNSA. The CDR3 extends over 15 amino acids. The sample consisted of peripheral blood, taken 28 days after the second AZD1222 dose. V usage is TRBV7-2 and J usage is TRBJ1-1; TRBD1 might be the D (5 bases). This TCR was recovered from an adult who received the AZD1222 COVID-19 vaccine. The CDR3 protein is CASSSPGRSNSEAFF. DNA of the CDR3: TGTGCCAGCAGCTCTCCGGGACGAAGTAATTCTGAAGCTTTCTTT. The full variable domain, with the rest looked up from reference TRBV7-2 and TRBJ1-1, is GAGVSQSPSNKVTEKGKDVELRCDPISGHTALYWYRQSLGQGLEFLIYFQGNSAPDKSGLPSDRFSAERTGGSVSTLTIQRTQQEDSAVYLCASSSPGRSNSEAFFGQGTRLTVV.